This T cell receptor (beta chain) was recovered during a study of T cell changes during pregnancy in multiple sclerosis. The V end lost 4 bases, the J end lost 5 bases, and 19 bases lay between the germline ends. From germline, CDR1 is SGHNT and CDR2 YYREEE (reference sequence). The CDR3 extends over 15 amino acids. Sequencing used immunoSEQ multiplex PCR; TCRdb keeps in-frame clones, though not all of them. Of 55,000 to 85,000 clones in the sample, approximately 90% were seen once. This TCR was recovered from a female donor with multiple sclerosis, enrolled in a pregnancy study. This specimen was peripheral blood, taken in the third trimester of pregnancy. V is TRBV5-4 and J is TRBJ2-7, with D tentatively TRBD1 (6 bases). Written as DNA, the CDR3 is TGTGCCAGCAGCAAAAACAGGGAATTGGGAGACGAGCAGTACTTC. This sequence encodes CASSKNRELGDEQYF.